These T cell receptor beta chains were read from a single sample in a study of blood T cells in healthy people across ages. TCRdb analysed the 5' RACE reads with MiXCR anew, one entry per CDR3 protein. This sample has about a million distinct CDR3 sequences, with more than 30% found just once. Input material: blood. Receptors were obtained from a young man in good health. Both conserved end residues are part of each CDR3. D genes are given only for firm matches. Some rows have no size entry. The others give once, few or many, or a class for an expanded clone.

cdr3_nt: TGCGCCAGCAGCCACGGGACTAGCGGGGACACAGATACGCAGTATTTT
cdr3_aa: CASSHGTSGDTDTQYF
d_call: TRBD2
v_call: TRBV4-3
j_call: TRBJ2-3
clone_size: few

cdr3_nt: TGCAGTGCTTCGGGTCCAGGGTCCGAGCAGTACTTC
cdr3_aa: CSASGPGSEQYF
d_call: -
v_call: TRBV20-1
j_call: TRBJ2-7
clone_size: few

cdr3_nt: TGTGCCAGTAGTATCCAGGCGGCAGGTAGCAATCAGCCCCAGCATTTT
cdr3_aa: CASSIQAAGSNQPQHF
d_call: -
v_call: TRBV19
j_call: TRBJ1-5
clone_size: -

cdr3_nt: TGTGCCATCAGTGAGTCCTCGGACAGGGGACTAGCCAAAAACATTCAGTACTTC
cdr3_aa: CAISESSDRGLAKNIQYF
d_call: TRBD1
v_call: TRBV10-3
j_call: TRBJ2-4
clone_size: -

cdr3_nt: TGTGCCAGTGACAGGGGAGACCCCAAAAACATTCAGTACTTC
cdr3_aa: CASDRGDPKNIQYF
d_call: TRBD1
v_call: TRBV6-2/TRBV6-3
j_call: TRBJ2-4
clone_size: few

cdr3_nt: TGCGCCAGCAGCCAAGATCCGGGATGGGGAGACAATGAGCAGTTCTTC
cdr3_aa: CASSQDPGWGDNEQFF
d_call: -
v_call: TRBV4-1
j_call: TRBJ2-1
clone_size: once

cdr3_nt: TGCAGCGTTGAAAGACCTAACTATGGCTACACCTTC
cdr3_aa: CSVERPNYGYTF
d_call: -
v_call: TRBV29-1
j_call: TRBJ1-2
clone_size: few

cdr3_nt: TGTGCCAGCAGTCGGGCCGTTCGCGACGGCTACACCTTC
cdr3_aa: CASSRAVRDGYTF
d_call: -
v_call: TRBV12-3/TRBV12-4
j_call: TRBJ1-2
clone_size: few

cdr3_nt: TGTGCCAGCAGCCAGCCCGGGACAGGGGGCGACTATGGCTACACCTTC
cdr3_aa: CASSQPGTGGDYGYTF
d_call: TRBD1
v_call: TRBV3-1
j_call: TRBJ1-2
clone_size: -

cdr3_nt: TGTGCCAGCAGTTACAAGGAGGACCCCCTCTATGGCTACATCTTC
cdr3_aa: CASSYKEDPLYGYIF
d_call: -
v_call: TRBV6-5
j_call: TRBJ1-2
clone_size: -

cdr3_nt: TGTGCCACCATTCTCAGGGGGGACCAAACTGAAGCTTTCTTT
cdr3_aa: CATILRGDQTEAFF
d_call: TRBD1
v_call: TRBV24-1
j_call: TRBJ1-1
clone_size: -

cdr3_nt: TGTGCCAGCAGTTTATCGGGCGGGGCGAACACCGGGGAGCTGTTTTTT
cdr3_aa: CASSLSGGANTGELFF
d_call: -
v_call: TRBV27
j_call: TRBJ2-2
clone_size: -

cdr3_nt: TGTGCCAGCAGCCCCGGCCAAGAAAACATTCAGTACTTC
cdr3_aa: CASSPGQENIQYF
d_call: -
v_call: TRBV7-2
j_call: TRBJ2-4
clone_size: -

cdr3_nt: TGTACCAGCAGCGCACGAACCGGCGGTTACAATGAGCAGTTCTTC
cdr3_aa: CTSSARTGGYNEQFF
d_call: -
v_call: TRBV9
j_call: TRBJ2-1
clone_size: -

cdr3_nt: TGTGCCAACAGCCCGGACATGAACACTGAAGCTTTCTTT
cdr3_aa: CANSPDMNTEAFF
d_call: -
v_call: TRBV11-1
j_call: TRBJ1-1
clone_size: -

cdr3_nt: TGCGCCAGCAGCCAAGACAGTGGGGGAGGGTACAATGAGCAGTTCTTC
cdr3_aa: CASSQDSGGGYNEQFF
d_call: TRBD2
v_call: TRBV4-1
j_call: TRBJ2-1
clone_size: -

cdr3_nt: TGCAGTGCTAGAGGCCCAGCGGGGCTGGCCTACGAGCAGTACTTC
cdr3_aa: CSARGPAGLAYEQYF
d_call: TRBD2
v_call: TRBV20-1
j_call: TRBJ2-7
clone_size: -

cdr3_nt: TGCAGCGTTGAAGGGACGCCTAGGGGGAATGAGCAGTACTTC
cdr3_aa: CSVEGTPRGNEQYF
d_call: -
v_call: TRBV29-1
j_call: TRBJ2-4
clone_size: -

cdr3_nt: TGTGCCTGGAGTGCTCTGACAGGGTACGAGCAGTTCTTC
cdr3_aa: CAWSALTGYEQFF
d_call: TRBD1
v_call: TRBV30
j_call: TRBJ2-1
clone_size: -

cdr3_nt: TGTGCCAGCAGCCTAATAGGACAGGGGGCAACTGAAGCTTTCTTT
cdr3_aa: CASSLIGQGATEAFF
d_call: TRBD1
v_call: TRBV27
j_call: TRBJ1-1
clone_size: -

cdr3_nt: TGCAGTGCTACGTGGAACCCGGTCGAGGGCACTGAAGCTTTCTTT
cdr3_aa: CSATWNPVEGTEAFF
d_call: -
v_call: TRBV20-1
j_call: TRBJ1-1
clone_size: -

cdr3_nt: TGCAGTGCTAGAGATCTGGTCTCGAACACTGAAGCTTTCTTT
cdr3_aa: CSARDLVSNTEAFF
d_call: -
v_call: TRBV20-1
j_call: TRBJ1-1
clone_size: -

cdr3_nt: TGTGCCATCAGTGAAGGGGAAACAGATACGCAGTATTTT
cdr3_aa: CAISEGETDTQYF
d_call: -
v_call: TRBV10-3
j_call: TRBJ2-3
clone_size: few

cdr3_nt: TGTGCCAGCAGCCCTAGCGTTCGCCCAGATACGCAGTATTTT
cdr3_aa: CASSPSVRPDTQYF
d_call: -
v_call: TRBV9
j_call: TRBJ2-3
clone_size: few

cdr3_nt: TGTGCCAGCACTCCCACCGGGGGGAAAAATCAGCCCCAGCATTTT
cdr3_aa: CASTPTGGKNQPQHF
d_call: -
v_call: TRBV28
j_call: TRBJ1-5
clone_size: few

cdr3_nt: TGTGCTAGTGGTTTGGACAGCACAGATACGCAGTATTTT
cdr3_aa: CASGLDSTDTQYF
d_call: -
v_call: TRBV12-5
j_call: TRBJ2-3
clone_size: few

cdr3_nt: TGTGCCAGCAGCTCTAGACAGGGGACTACTAAAGCTTTCTTT
cdr3_aa: CASSSRQGTTKAFF
d_call: TRBD1
v_call: TRBV7-2
j_call: TRBJ1-1
clone_size: -

cdr3_nt: TGCAGCGTTTCCCGACAGAACACTGAAGCTTTCTTT
cdr3_aa: CSVSRQNTEAFF
d_call: -
v_call: TRBV29-1
j_call: TRBJ1-1
clone_size: few

cdr3_nt: TGCGCCAGCAGCTTGGCCTGGGACAGGACCTACGAGCAGTACTTC
cdr3_aa: CASSLAWDRTYEQYF
d_call: TRBD1
v_call: TRBV5-1
j_call: TRBJ2-7
clone_size: -

cdr3_nt: TGTGCCAGCAGCGTAGTGGGACGGCCAACCACAGATACGCAGTATTTT
cdr3_aa: CASSVVGRPTTDTQYF
d_call: -
v_call: TRBV9
j_call: TRBJ2-3
clone_size: few

cdr3_nt: TGTGCCAGCAGCTTAGCGGGGGGGCCGCGGACCTACGAGCAGTACTTC
cdr3_aa: CASSLAGGPRTYEQYF
d_call: -
v_call: TRBV7-2
j_call: TRBJ2-7
clone_size: -

cdr3_nt: TGCAGTGCTAGAGGGGTCGTAAACGGGGAGCTGTTTTTT
cdr3_aa: CSARGVVNGELFF
d_call: -
v_call: TRBV20-1
j_call: TRBJ2-2
clone_size: few

cdr3_nt: TGCAGCGTTGGTAAGAGCGGGGGGAGCACAGATACGCAGTATTTT
cdr3_aa: CSVGKSGGSTDTQYF
d_call: TRBD2
v_call: TRBV29-1
j_call: TRBJ2-3
clone_size: few

cdr3_nt: TGTGCCAGCAGCCAAGCCACGGAAGAGACCCAGTACTTC
cdr3_aa: CASSQATEETQYF
d_call: -
v_call: TRBV4-2
j_call: TRBJ2-5
clone_size: -

cdr3_nt: TGTGCCAGCAGTTTGGGACACCTTGAAGCTTTCTTT
cdr3_aa: CASSLGHLEAFF
d_call: -
v_call: TRBV12-3/TRBV12-4
j_call: TRBJ1-1
clone_size: -

cdr3_nt: TGTGCCAGCGCTGACAGGGTCGGCTACACCTTC
cdr3_aa: CASADRVGYTF
d_call: TRBD1
v_call: TRBV27
j_call: TRBJ1-2
clone_size: few

cdr3_nt: TGTGCCAGCAGTTTAGTAGCGGGGGGGCCGCCAGATACGCAGTATTTT
cdr3_aa: CASSLVAGGPPDTQYF
d_call: TRBD2
v_call: TRBV12-3/TRBV12-4
j_call: TRBJ2-3
clone_size: -